This TCR beta chain came from a study of cytomegalovirus exposure and HLA in healthy donors. 60 Vbeta and 13 Jbeta primers were used in PCR. Some clones are missing from TCRdb's copy, which holds only in-frame ones; the method was immunoSEQ multiplex PCR. The sample records roughly 110,000 clones, 82% being singletons. The germline V gene has CDR1 KGHSH and CDR2 LQKENI. The ends lost 1 base at V and 12 bases at J; junction bases unmatched: 11. This CDR3 region has 15 residues. Sequenced material: PBMCs. The clonotype originates from a man in his thirties or forties in good health and CMV-seropositive. This sequence joins TRBV18 and TRBJ2-3, with TRBD1 matching over 9 bases. CDR3 sequence reads: CASSPLLDRGVSQYF. CDR3 nucleotide sequence: TGTGCCAGCTCACCACTATTGGACAGGGGAGTCTCACAGTATTTT.